These 5 T cell receptor beta chains came from one sample sequenced in a study of T cell responses to AZD1222 COVID-19 vaccine. Method: immunoSEQ multiplex PCR; TCRdb's copy keeps in-frame clones and lacks some. The table shows tens of thousands of clones, with 65% to 85% occurring only once. Here the sequenced sample was peripheral blood, taken on day 0 of AZD1222 vaccination. These receptor sequences come from an adult in good health.

CDR3 sequence: CASSQTGGTGYTF. The CDR3, as DNA: TGCGCCAGCAGCCAAACAGGGGGAACGGGCTACACCTTC. This chain uses TRBV4-1 with TRBJ1-2; TRBD1 matches 8 bases. Trimming cost V 2 bases and J 8 bases; bases outside gene matches: 4. There are 13 residues in the CDR3. CDR1 and CDR2 (germline): MGHRA, YSYEKL.

The chain joins TRBV19 to TRBJ2-2, with a possible D match to TRBD2 (5 bases). CDR3 length: 14 amino acids. Germline V gives CDR1 LNHDA, CDR2 SQIVND (reference sequence). Trimming shortened V by 5 bases and J by 3 bases, and 10 bases separated the two germline ends. CDR3 coding DNA: TGTGCCAGTAGTTCCAGGACTGACACCGGGGAGCTGTTTTTT. Translation: CASSSRTDTGELFF.

This clone was detected a few times. The J gene is TRBJ2-3, the V gene TRBV18; 7 positions match TRBD2. V was clipped by 6 bases and J by 4 bases; unmatched bases: 13. Germline V lookup: CDR1 KGHSH, CDR2 LQKENI. The CDR3 totals 16 residues. CDR3 loop: CASSSSGSGRADTQYF. The CDR3 region has the DNA TGTGCCAGCTCCAGTAGCGGGTCGGGGAGAGCAGATACGCAGTATTTT.

V is TRBV6-1 and J is TRBJ2-7; no clear D. V was trimmed by 3 bases and J by 9 bases, leaving 9 bases between them. This CDR3 contains 11 residues. The V gene's germline CDR1 is MNHNS and CDR2 SASEGT. The CDR3 DNA sequence: TGTGCCAGCAGTGAGCACTACCGGCAGTACTTC. Protein sequence: CASSEHYRQYF.

This clone appeared a few times. The chain links TRBV2 to TRBJ1-6, with 8 bases that match TRBD1. Germline V gene sequence: CDR1 SNHLY, CDR2 FYNNEI. The CDR3 covers 14 residues. Trimming cost V 5 bases and J 7 bases; bases outside gene matches: 4. CDR3 nucleotides: TGTGCCAGCAGTCGGGACAGGATGAATTCACCCCTCCACTTT. It is translated as CASSRDRMNSPLHF.